The 26 T cell receptor beta chains listed next were all sequenced from one sample in a study of identical twins. MiXCR, run by TCRdb on the 5' RACE reads, gives a single entry per CDR3 protein. The data hold some 600,000 distinct CDR3 sequences, with around 7.5% observed a single time. The same sample was also used in a study of yellow fever vaccine responses in identical twins.

Sequenced: PBMCs. These receptors were taken from a young woman in good health.

This clonotype was seen ten or more times. The chain is built from TRBV20-1 and TRBJ1-1; a weak D match, TRBD1 (5 bases). V shed 8 bases and J shed 1 base, with 14 bases lying between them. The germline V gene has CDR1 DFQATT and CDR2 SNEGSKA (reference sequence). The CDR3 has 13 residues. CDR3 nucleotide sequence: TGCAGTACCATGGGGGGGAGGAACACTGAAGCTTTCTTT. This encodes CSTMGGRNTEAFF.

This rearrangement joins TRBV19 to TRBJ1-5; 9 nucleotides align to TRBD1. The CDR3 is made up of 16 amino acids. Germline V lookup: CDR1 LNHDA, CDR2 SQIVND (reference sequence). V shed 5 bases, J shed 7 bases, and the junction held 12 bases outside the gene matches. CDR3 DNA sequence: TGTGCCAGTAGTTCCCTCGACAGGGGGGGTAACCAGCCCCAGCATTTT. Translation: CASSSLDRGGNQPQHF. The complete variable domain, with remaining parts taken from reference TRBV19 and TRBJ1-5, reads DGGITQSPKYLFRKEGQNVTLSCEQNLNHDAMYWYRQDPGQGLRLIYYSQIVNDFQKGDIAEGYSVSREKKESFPLTVTSAQKNPTAFYLCASSSLDRGGNQPQHFGDGTRLSIL.

This clonotype showed up many times. The V gene is TRBV20-1, the J gene TRBJ1-1, with a weak D call TRBD1 (5 bases). The germline gives CDR1 DFQATT, CDR2 SNEGSKA (reference sequence). The CDR3 is 13 amino acids. Trimming left V 2 bases short and J 3 bases short, with 10 bases between. CDR3 sequence (DNA): TGCAGTGCTAGACGGGGGATAGACACTGAAGCTTTCTTT. This encodes CSARRGIDTEAFF.

This clonotype was seen ten or more times. The CDR3 coding sequence is TGTGCCAGCAGACGGGACAGCTCTGGAAACACCATATATTTT. It yields the protein CASRRDSSGNTIYF. The chain is built from TRBV3-1 and TRBJ1-3, with TRBD1 matching over 7 bases. This CDR3 is built from 14 residues. The germline gives CDR1 LGHDT, CDR2 YNNKEL (reference sequence). V lost 6 bases to trimming and J lost 0 bases; unmatched junction nucleotides: 2.

This clonotype turned up a few times. The chain joins TRBV7-9 to TRBJ2-1; D is unclear. CDR3 size: 14 residues. Trimming removed 4 bases from V and 6 bases from J, with 13 bases in between. The germline V gene encodes CDR1 SEHNR and CDR2 FQNEAQ (reference sequence). The CDR3 DNA sequence: TGTGCCAGCAGCTCCGGGTTCGCTCGCAATGAGCAGTTCTTC. Translating it yields CASSSGFARNEQFF.

This clonotype occurred a few times. The gene calls are TRBV3-1 and TRBJ2-1, with 9 bases fitting TRBD2. Germline V lookup: CDR1 LGHDT, CDR2 YNNKEL (reference sequence). The CDR3 length is 19 residues. V dropped 4 bases and J dropped 2; count of bases not matched to a gene: 15. CDR3 coding DNA: TGTGCCAGCAGCCCATCAGGGGGTCGGGCTAGCGGGGCCTACAATGAGCAGTTCTTC. It is translated as CASSPSGGRASGAYNEQFF.

The V and J genes are TRBV18 and TRBJ1-1, with 7 nucleotides matching TRBD1. V dropped 6 bases and J dropped 0; count of bases not matched to a gene: 13. CDR3 length: 17 amino acids. Germline V CDR1 and CDR2: KGHSH, LQKENI. The CDR3 bases are TGTGCCAGCTCGAAACCCCCCACAGGGGCAATGAACACTGAAGCTTTCTTT. This codes for CASSKPPTGAMNTEAFF. The complete variable domain, with remaining parts taken from reference TRBV18 and TRBJ1-1, reads NAGVMQNPRHLVRRRGQEARLRCSPMKGHSHVYWYRQLPEEGLKFMVYLQKENIIDESGMPKERFSAEFPKEGPSILRIQQVVRGDSAAYFCASSKPPTGAMNTEAFFGQGTRLTVV.

This clonotype was detected ten times or more. The V call is TRBV4-2, the J call TRBJ1-2; D perhaps matches TRBD1 (6 bases). From germline, CDR1 is LGHNA and CDR2 YNFKEQ. Trimming shortened V by 0 bases and J by 6 bases, and 11 bases separated the two germline ends. The CDR3 has 14 amino acids. The DNA of the CDR3 is TGTGCCAGCAGCCAAGATCAGGGGATGAATGGCTACACCTTC. It encodes CASSQDQGMNGYTF.

This chain connects TRBV5-1 to TRBJ1-1; D gene ambiguous. Trimming cost V 4 bases and J 11 bases, with 15 bases left between them. The germline CDR1 and CDR2 sequences are SGHRS and YFSETQ. The CDR3 spans 12 residues. CDR3 amino acids: CASSQTNSVAFF. As DNA, the CDR3 is TGCGCCAGCAGCCAGACAAATTCAGTGGCTTTCTTT.

This clonotype showed up just a few times. The genes are TRBV27 and TRBJ2-7, with 8 bases lining up with TRBD2. After removal of 1 base from V and 5 bases from J, the junction contained 7 bases not matched to a gene. Germline CDR1 is MNHEY and CDR2 is SMNVEV (reference sequence). The CDR3 spans 15 residues. Here the CDR3 DNA reads TGTGCCAGCAGTTTATATTTTAGCGGGATTAACGAGCAGTACTTC. It is translated as CASSLYFSGINEQYF.

This sequence joins TRBV6-5 and TRBJ1-1, with D possibly TRBD1 on 6 matching bases. The germline V gene encodes CDR1 MNHEY and CDR2 SVGAGI. The CDR3 consists of 15 residues. Trimming cost V 4 bases and J 7 bases, with 19 bases left between them. Here the CDR3 DNA reads TGTGCCAGCAGTTTACGTGCACAGGGCTTCTTTGAAGCTTTCTTT. Its translation is CASSLRAQGFFEAFF.

This chain uses TRBV5-1 with TRBJ2-7; a weak D match, TRBD2 (6 bases). Trimming left V 1 base short and J 6 bases short, with 11 bases between. CDR1 is SGHRS, CDR2 YFSETQ, per germline. CDR3 length: 13 amino acids. CDR3 sequence: CASSLTTTSEQYF. DNA of the CDR3: TGCGCCAGCAGCTTGACCACGACTAGCGAGCAGTACTTC.

This clonotype was recorded at least ten times. The rearrangement joins TRBV3-1 to TRBJ2-7; 14 bases are shared with TRBD2. Germline CDR1 is LGHDT and CDR2 is YNNKEL (reference sequence). V shed 6 bases, J shed 4 bases, and the junction held 8 bases outside the gene matches. The CDR3 consists of 16 residues. CDR3 loop: CASSSLGTSGRYEQYF. CDR3 sequence (DNA): TGTGCCAGCAGTTCCCTTGGGACTAGCGGGAGATACGAGCAGTACTTC.

V usage is TRBV12-3 or TRBV12-4 and J usage is TRBJ2-7; D is possibly TRBD1 (6 bases). The CDR3 length is 14 residues. The germline V and J ends were trimmed by 8 bases and 0 bases, with 14 bases remaining between them. The CDR3 loop is CASRDKKFSYEQYV. In DNA form, the CDR3 reads TGTGCCAGCCGGGACAAAAAATTCTCCTACGAGCAGTACGTC.

The chain is built from TRBV5-1 and TRBJ2-5, with D maybe TRBD2 (5 bases). The germline V gene encodes CDR1 SGHRS and CDR2 YFSETQ. The CDR3 is 17 residues long. Trimming removed 4 bases from V and 5 bases from J, with 24 bases in between. The CDR3 DNA reads as TGCGCCAGCAGCAAGTTTGAGACCAACGGGATTTTGGAGACCCAGTACTTC. Translating it yields CASSKFETNGILETQYF.

This clonotype was recorded many times. The chain recombines TRBV12-3 or TRBV12-4 with TRBJ2-1; a weak D match, TRBD1 (5 bases). The CDR3 length is 14 residues. The germline V and J ends were trimmed by 2 bases and 8 bases, with 13 bases remaining between them. CDR3 residues: CASSLRGKVDEQFF. In DNA, the CDR3 is TGTGCCAGCAGTTTAAGGGGCAAGGTGGATGAGCAGTTCTTC.

To note about this clonotype: The germline gene is not matched at one end of the junction; a read error may be the cause. The chain couples TRBV12-3 or TRBV12-4 to TRBJ2-3; either TRBD1 or TRBD2 may fit D (6 bases each). This CDR3 comprises 14 residues. The CDR3 region is CTSSFSGAPDTQYF. DNA for the CDR3: TGTACCAGCAGTTTTTCGGGGGCCCCAGATACGCAGTATTTT.

This clonotype showed up just a few times. The chain links TRBV2 to TRBJ2-3; the match to TRBD1 covers 10 bases. The V segment lost 0 bases and the J segment 4 bases; nucleotides outside the gene matches: 7. Germline CDR1 is SNHLY and CDR2 is FYNNEI. This CDR3 region has 17 residues. The CDR3 nucleotides read TGTGCCAGCAGTGAAGCTGGGACAGGGGTTCGGGCAGATACGCAGTATTTT. Translated: CASSEAGTGVRADTQYF. Supplemented by reference TRBV2 and TRBJ2-3, the full variable domain reads EPEVTQTPSHQVTQMGQEVILRCVPISNHLYFYWYRQILGQKVEFLVSFYNNEISEKSEIFDDQFSVERPDGSNFTLKIRSTKLEDSAMYFCASSEAGTGVRADTQYFGPGTRLTVL.

This clonotype was seen more than once but under ten times. The chain couples TRBV20-1 to TRBJ2-7; possible D gene TRBD2, 6 bases. CDR3 size: 15 residues. Trimming left V 2 bases short and J 2 bases short, with 16 bases between. CDR1 and CDR2 from the germline V gene are DFQATT and SNEGSKA (reference sequence). CDR3 amino acids: CSARLPVAAPYEQYV. DNA for the CDR3: TGCAGTGCTAGATTACCCGTAGCGGCTCCCTACGAGCAGTACGTC.

This clonotype was detected many times. The chain couples TRBV24-1 to TRBJ2-1; TRBD2 aligns across 14 bases. CDR3 size: 17 residues. V trimming: 4 bases; J trimming: 9 bases; junction bases outside the gene matches: 10. Germline V CDR1 and CDR2: KGHDR, SFDVKD. The CDR3 is CATSDLPTSGRGFEQFF. In nucleotides, the CDR3 is TGTGCCACCAGTGACCTCCCGACTAGCGGGAGGGGATTTGAGCAGTTCTTC.

This clonotype was recorded many times. The V and J genes are TRBV20-1 and TRBJ2-1, with 13 nucleotides matching TRBD2. Trimming removed 5 bases from V and 4 bases from J; junction bases left unmatched: 5. The CDR3 runs to 15 residues. Germline-derived CDR1 and CDR2 are DFQATT and SNEGSKA (reference sequence). The CDR3: CSAFGLAGVYNEQFF. The CDR3 region has the DNA TGCAGTGCTTTCGGACTAGCGGGGGTATACAATGAGCAGTTCTTC.

This clonotype came up many times. The chain has TRBV7-9 and TRBJ1-1; unclear D gene. The CDR3 consists of 13 residues. The V gene's germline CDR1 is SEHNR and CDR2 FQNEAQ (reference sequence). Trimming pared 2 bases from V and 3 bases from J, leaving 7 bases between. CDR3 region: CASSLFADTEAFF. The CDR3 DNA reads as TGTGCCAGCAGCTTATTTGCGGACACTGAAGCTTTCTTT.

This clonotype was seen more than once but under ten times. The V call is TRBV2, the J call TRBJ2-6, with D unresolved. Germline V gives CDR1 SNHLY, CDR2 FYNNEI. The V end lost 2 bases, the J end lost 0 bases, and 2 bases lay between the germline ends. The CDR3 sequence is 14 residues long. As DNA, the CDR3 is TGTGCCAGCAGTGAACACTCTGGGGCCAACGTCCTGACTTTC. It yields the protein CASSEHSGANVLTF.

In its sample, this clonotype was seen a few times. The CDR3 is CASSHTDRGNDLSTDTQYF. The CDR3 DNA reads TGCGCCAGCAGCCACACGGACAGGGGGAATGACCTTAGCACAGATACGCAGTATTTT. The chain recombines TRBV4-1 with TRBJ2-3; 10 bases are a match to TRBD1. Trimming took 3 bases from V and 0 from J; bases not matched to a gene: 12. Germline V gene sequence: CDR1 MGHRA, CDR2 YSYEKL. The CDR3 runs 19 residues.

The chain carries TRBV12-3 or TRBV12-4 and TRBJ2-7; D tentatively fits TRBD1 or TRBD2 (6 bases each). Trimming stripped 5 bases from V and 2 bases from J, with 19 bases between. This CDR3 has 16 residues. CDR3 protein: CASSLGGGQGTYEQYF. DNA for the CDR3: TGTGCCAGCAGTCTGGGTGGGGGGCAGGGGACCTACGAGCAGTACTTC.

Only a few counts were recorded for this clonotype. V is TRBV20-1 and J is TRBJ2-2, with 7 positions matching TRBD1. The germline gives CDR1 DFQATT, CDR2 SNEGSKA (reference sequence). Trimming at V came to 3 bases and at J to 0 bases, leaving 4 bases not matched to a gene. The CDR3 totals 15 residues. The CDR3 sequence: CSASRGFANTGELFF. CDR3 sequence (DNA): TGCAGTGCTAGCAGGGGGTTCGCGAACACCGGGGAGCTGTTTTTT.